A selection of T cell receptor beta chains follows, all from one sample in a study of cytomegalovirus exposure and HLA in healthy donors. Generated by immunoSEQ multiplex PCR, the TCRdb table keeps only in-frame clones and is missing some. The table lists roughly 140,000 clones, 75% to 85% of them singletons. Sequencing was performed on PBMCs. Receptor source: a woman younger than 30 in good health and CMV-seropositive. Each CDR3 is given without its conserved first and last residue. The D gene is left open where the match is weak.

v_call: TRBV12-5; j_call: TRBJ1-1; d_call: -; cdr3_aa: ASGSPKTENTEAF
v_call: TRBV7-2; j_call: TRBJ1-2; d_call: -; cdr3_aa: ASSLSGSLYGYT
v_call: TRBV11-2; j_call: TRBJ2-1; d_call: TRBD2; cdr3_aa: ASSSSGALLGHNEQF
v_call: TRBV6-5; j_call: TRBJ1-6; d_call: -; cdr3_aa: ASSSDSSGSPLH
v_call: TRBV6-1; j_call: TRBJ1-4; d_call: -; cdr3_aa: ASRGDITNEKLF
v_call: TRBV5-1; j_call: TRBJ2-2; d_call: -; cdr3_aa: ASSGRLRAGAPLLNTGELF
v_call: TRBV11-3; j_call: TRBJ2-7; d_call: -; cdr3_aa: ASSLEAPRPLYEQY
v_call: TRBV7-9; j_call: TRBJ2-1; d_call: -; cdr3_aa: ASSRDIGEQF
v_call: TRBV19; j_call: TRBJ1-2; d_call: -; cdr3_aa: ASSIVGGEGGYT
v_call: TRBV5-5; j_call: TRBJ2-2; d_call: TRBD2; cdr3_aa: ASSSGGSKAGGELF
v_call: TRBV5-1; j_call: TRBJ2-2; d_call: -; cdr3_aa: ASSLAPGRPNTGELF